One and the same sample provided the 27 T cell receptor beta chains below, sequenced in a study of T cells in Graves' hyperthyroidism and ophthalmopathy (dated by TCRdb to the late 2010s). Library generation was performed with multiplex PCR. Sequencing relied on an Illumina HiSeq 2000. The TCR beta CDR3 regions were amplified from RNA transcripts. The first round of RT-PCR for the TCR CDR3 was performed with the HTBI primer set and the Qiagen OneStep RT-PCR kit. TCRdb itself trimmed the public reads at Q25 with fastp, ran MiXCR and retained productive beta chains. Rows are combined by CDR3 protein, so each entry shows the most common genes and DNA. Present in this sample are 500,000 to 800,000 distinct CDR3 sequences, 45% of which were seen just once. The ten top clones hold about 7% of the sample. The sequencing sample was made of peripheral blood or thyroid tissue (not recorded which). The receptors derive from an adult man with Graves' disease, either hyperthyroidism or ophthalmopathy (not recorded which).

The table lists this clonotype with a few counts. The rearrangement joins TRBV20-1 to TRBJ1-5; no clear D. The CDR3 covers 15 residues. Trimming removed 3 bases at V and 0 bases at J, with 12 bases between. CDR1 and CDR2 from the germline V gene are DFQATT and SNEGSKA (reference sequence). CDR3 residues: CSASYWAYSNQPQHF. CDR3 DNA: TGCAGTGCTAGTTACTGGGCTTATAGCAATCAGCCCCAGCATTTT.

The chain combines TRBV6-1 with TRBJ2-7; tentatively, D is TRBD1 (8 bases). Trimming took 8 bases from V and 0 from J, leaving 17 bases between them. Germline values: CDR1 MNHNS, CDR2 SASEGT. This CDR3 spans 15 amino acids. For the CDR3, the DNA is TGTGCCAGCCGGGAGGACAGGGTCCTCTCCTACGAGCAGTACTTC. Amino acids: CASREDRVLSYEQYF.

V usage is TRBV7-2 and J usage is TRBJ2-7; D is possibly TRBD1 (6 bases). The CDR3 contains 15 residues. Germline V gene lookup returns CDR1 SGHTA and CDR2 FQGNSA. V lost 0 bases and J lost 3, with 12 bases in between. The CDR3 sequence: CASSLAGQGFYEQYF. The CDR3 DNA reads as TGTGCCAGCAGCTTAGCGGGCCAGGGGTTCTACGAGCAGTACTTC.

The chain is built from TRBV20-1 and TRBJ2-7; either TRBD1 or TRBD2 may fit D (5 bases each). There are 14 residues in the CDR3. With 6 bases removed from V and 0 bases from J, the gap between germline ends came to 15 bases. Germline V gives CDR1 DFQATT, CDR2 SNEGSKA (reference sequence). The CDR3, as DNA: TGCAGTGCGAGTGGGACCTGGAGCTCCTACGAGCAGTACTTC. As protein: CSASGTWSSYEQYF.

This chain connects TRBV7-2 to TRBJ2-6; 12 bases map to TRBD1. The germline V gene encodes CDR1 SGHTA and CDR2 FQGNSA. This CDR3 contains 18 residues. After removal of 11 bases from V and 1 base from J, the junction contained 12 bases not matched to a gene. In nucleotides, the CDR3 is TGTGCCTGGAGTGTAGAGGGACAGGGGGCGTCTGGGGCCAACGTCCTGACTTTC. It is translated as CAWSVEGQGASGANVLTF. Combining the CDR3 with reference TRBV7-2 and TRBJ2-6 gives the whole variable domain GAGVSQSPSNKVTEKGKDVELRCDPISGHTALYWYRQSLGQGLEFLIYFQGNSAPDKSGLPSDRFSAERTGGSVSTLTIQRTQQEDSAVYLCAWSVEGQGASGANVLTFGAGSRLTVL.

This clonotype was seen many times. The chain joins TRBV7-2 to TRBJ2-6, with D possibly being TRBD1 (5 bases). The CDR3 spans 15 residues. Germline V gene sequence: CDR1 SGHTA, CDR2 FQGNSA. V gave up 7 bases and J gave up 2 bases, with 12 bases separating them. CDR3 in amino acids: CASTQAGTGANVLTF. For the CDR3, the DNA is TGTGCCAGCACCCAAGCAGGGACTGGGGCCAACGTCCTGACTTTC.

In regard to this clonotype: The junction and the germline gene differ at one end; a read error may be behind it. The chain joins TRBV10-3 to TRBJ2-7; possible D gene TRBD2, 5 bases. Germline values: CDR1 ENHRY, CDR2 SYGVKD. The CDR3 is 15 amino acids. The CDR3 spells CASSYYGESGYEQYF. The CDR3 nucleotides read TGTGCCAGCAGTTATTACGGGGAGAGTGGCTACGAGCAGTACTTC.

V gene TRBV7-9 combines with J gene TRBJ2-2; 10 nucleotides align to TRBD2. After removal of 4 bases from V and 4 bases from J, the junction contained 6 bases not matched to a gene. Per germline, CDR1 SEHNR and CDR2 FQNEAQ (reference sequence). The CDR3 loop spans 16 amino acids. The CDR3 protein is CASSWTGTSVTGELFF. The CDR3 bases are TGTGCCAGCAGCTGGACCGGGACTAGCGTCACCGGGGAGCTGTTTTTT.

This chain connects TRBV14 to TRBJ1-3, with a possible D match to TRBD1 (5 bases). There are 16 residues in the CDR3. With 1 base removed from V and 0 bases from J, the gap between germline ends came to 10 bases. Germline CDR1 reads SGHDN; CDR2 reads FVKESK. The CDR3 DNA reads as TGTGCCAGCAGCCAAGGGGACGCGAGCTCTGGAAACACCATATATTTT. Protein: CASSQGDASSGNTIYF.

The sample holds a few counts of this clonotype. V usage is TRBV5-1 and J usage is TRBJ2-2; possibly TRBD2 for D (6 bases). The V gene lost 7 bases and the J gene lost 4 bases, with 17 bases spanning the gap. The CDR3 contains 15 residues. CDR1 and CDR2 from the germline V gene are SGHRS and YFSETQ. The DNA of the CDR3 is TGCGCCAGCCAGCTCACCGGGACTCCCACCGGGGAGCTGTTTTTT. It specifies CASQLTGTPTGELFF.

Regarding this clonotype: The conserved closing phenylalanine or tryptophan is absent in this CDR3, likely reflecting a read error. Because the CDR3's place on the DNA is in doubt, the DNA is left out and the CDR3 is given as listed by TCRdb. The chain links TRBV19 to TRBJ2-6; the tabulated D call, TRBD2, remains unverified against the DNA. Per the germline V gene, CDR1 is LNHDA and CDR2 is SQIVND (reference sequence). The CDR3 length equals 12 residues, ends included. CDR3 protein: CASSIRTSGRNV.

This clonotype was detected many times. V is TRBV29-1 and J is TRBJ1-3; 8 bases fit TRBD1. J gave up 2 bases and V 6 bases, and 9 bases lay outside the gene matches. This CDR3 is built from 15 residues. Germline assignment: CDR1 SQVTM and CDR2 ANQGSEA. The CDR3 DNA reads as TGCAGCGTGATGGACAGGGTAGGGACTGGAAACACCATATATTTT. As protein: CSVMDRVGTGNTIYF.

The sample holds a few counts of this clonotype. The J gene is TRBJ1-4, the V gene TRBV5-4; TRBD1 aligns across 7 bases. This CDR3 contains 14 residues. After removal of 3 bases from V and 8 bases from J, the junction contained 7 bases not matched to a gene. CDR1 SGHNT and CDR2 YYREEE come from the germline V gene (reference sequence). CDR3 protein: CASSSDRFEEKLFF. The CDR3 DNA reads as TGTGCCAGCAGCTCGGACAGGTTCGAGGAAAAACTGTTTTTT. The complete variable domain, with remaining parts taken from reference TRBV5-4 and TRBJ1-4, reads ETGVTQSPTHLIKTRGQQVTLRCSSQSGHNTVSWYQQALGQGPQFIFQYYREEENGRGNFPPRFSGLQFPNYSSELNVNALELDDSALYLCASSSDRFEEKLFFGSGTQLSVL.

This clonotype was seen many times. The CDR3 nucleotides are TGTGCCAGCAGCTTAGTCCCACAAGCTAACTATGGCTACACCTTC. It codes for CASSLVPQANYGYTF. The chain combines TRBV7-6 with TRBJ1-2; D gene ambiguous. Between the trimmed V and J ends, which lost 1 base and 0 bases, there was a span of 9 bases. The CDR3 sequence is 15 residues long. The germline V gene encodes CDR1 SGHVS and CDR2 FNYEAQ.

This clonotype was seen a single time. CDR3 nucleotide sequence: TGTGCCAGCAGCGTGACTGGGACAGGGGAAAAACTGTTTTTT. Translating it yields CASSVTGTGEKLFF. The chain carries TRBV9 and TRBJ1-4; 9 bases are shared with TRBD1. CDR3 size: 14 residues. CDR1 and CDR2 (germline): SGDLS, YYNGEE. With V trimmed by 2 bases and J by 8 bases, 4 bases remained unmatched.

The CDR3 DNA sequence: TGTGCCAGCAGCTTTACGGGATCCTTACCACACGAGCAGTACTTC. Amino acid sequence: CASSFTGSLPHEQYF. The chain is built from TRBV7-2 and TRBJ2-7, with D maybe TRBD2 (5 bases). This CDR3 comprises 15 residues. Looked up from germline, CDR1 is SGHTA and CDR2 is FQGNSA. Trimming shortened V by 3 bases and J by 5 bases, and 17 bases separated the two germline ends.

The rearrangement uses TRBV20-1 and TRBJ1-2; D gene unclear. The CDR3 sequence is 14 residues long. CDR1 DFQATT and CDR2 SNEGSKA come from the germline V gene (reference sequence). The V gene lost 0 bases and the J gene lost 4 bases, with 12 bases spanning the gap. The CDR3 DNA reads as TGCAGTGCTAGAGATAATACAGCAGGCTATGGCTACACCTTC. Translating gives CSARDNTAGYGYTF.

V usage is TRBV20-1 and J usage is TRBJ1-1, with 8 bases that match TRBD1. Germline assignment: CDR1 DFQATT and CDR2 SNEGSKA (reference sequence). The V and J ends lost 7 bases and 6 bases, in that order; junction bases with no gene match: 7. The CDR3 loop spans 12 amino acids. The CDR3 DNA follows: TGCAGTGGAGACAGGGGCCACGCTGAAGCTTTCTTT. Translated: CSGDRGHAEAFF.

The DNA of the CDR3 is TGTGCCATCAGGCGACTAGCGGGGGGTCGTTACGAGCAGTACTTC. Its protein is CAIRRLAGGRYEQYF. The chain recombines TRBV10-3 with TRBJ2-7, with TRBD2 matching 13 bases. This CDR3 has 15 residues. Per the germline V gene, CDR1 is ENHRY and CDR2 is SYGVKD. The trim removed 6 bases at V and 4 bases at J, leaving 6 bases unmatched.

This clonotype was seen a few times. The chain combines TRBV11-2 with TRBJ1-1; no reliable D call. This CDR3 contains 15 residues. CDR1 SGHAT and CDR2 FQNNGV come from the germline V gene. V was clipped by 2 bases and J by 4 bases, with 14 bases between them. CDR3 protein: CASSLSPRGGTEAFF. In nucleotides, the CDR3 is TGTGCCAGCAGCTTAAGTCCTCGGGGAGGCACTGAAGCTTTCTTT.

This clonotype came up a few times. The chain uses TRBV18 and TRBJ1-1, with D maybe TRBD1 (6 bases). CDR3 size: 13 residues. CDR1 KGHSH and CDR2 LQKENI come from the germline V gene. Trimming shortened V by 2 bases and J by 6 bases, and 10 bases separated the two germline ends. CDR3 region: CASSPTTGPEAFF. DNA of the CDR3: TGTGCCAGCTCACCAACCACAGGGCCTGAAGCTTTCTTT. Based on the CDR3 plus reference TRBV18 and TRBJ1-1, the full variable domain is NAGVMQNPRHLVRRRGQEARLRCSPMKGHSHVYWYRQLPEEGLKFMVYLQKENIIDESGMPKERFSAEFPKEGPSILRIQQVVRGDSAAYFCASSPTTGPEAFFGQGTRLTVV.

V usage is TRBV6-6 and J usage is TRBJ1-2; 8 bases map to TRBD1. Germline V gene lookup returns CDR1 MNHNY and CDR2 SVGAGI (reference sequence). This CDR3 contains 12 residues. V gave up 7 bases and J gave up 5 bases; unmatched junction bases: 3. The CDR3 region has the DNA TGTGCCAGCATGGGACAGGATTATGGCTACACCTTC. Translation: CASMGQDYGYTF.

The gene calls are TRBV2 and TRBJ1-4; D remains ambiguous. The CDR3 spans 13 residues. V dropped 3 bases and J dropped 8 bases, with 10 bases sitting between them. Per germline, CDR1 SNHLY and CDR2 FYNNEI. CDR3 protein: CASSDLGEEKLFF. DNA for the CDR3: TGTGCCAGCAGTGACCTGGGCGAGGAAAAACTGTTTTTT.

The chain links TRBV29-1 to TRBJ1-5, with D unresolved. The germline V gene encodes CDR1 SQVTM and CDR2 ANQGSEA. Trimming stripped 8 bases from V and 5 bases from J, with 13 bases between. The CDR3 is 12 amino acids. This CDR3 is CSTATPYQPQHF. CDR3 coding DNA: TGCAGCACCGCAACGCCTTATCAGCCCCAGCATTTT.

This clonotype turned up a few times. The chain has TRBV7-9 and TRBJ2-5, with a weak D call TRBD2 (5 bases). Germline lookup yields CDR1 SEHNR and CDR2 FQNEAQ (reference sequence). V lost 6 bases, J lost 2 bases, and 16 bases lay in between. The CDR3 covers 15 residues. The CDR3 sequence is CASSPRRSSQETQYF. Here the CDR3 DNA reads TGTGCCAGCAGTCCAAGGAGGTCCTCACAAGAGACCCAGTACTTC.

This clonotype has more than one count but fewer than ten. The chain uses TRBV29-1 and TRBJ2-7; D might be TRBD2 (6 bases). The V gene's germline CDR1 is SQVTM and CDR2 ANQGSEA. This CDR3 has 13 residues. The V gene lost 6 bases and the J gene lost 3 bases, with 15 bases spanning the gap. CDR3 bases: TGCAGCGTGGCCCATAGCGGAAACTACGAGCAGTACTTC. Its translation: CSVAHSGNYEQYF.

The chain combines TRBV29-1 with TRBJ1-2; TRBD1 is a possible D gene (5 bases). The CDR3 runs 14 residues. Germline CDR1 reads SQVTM; CDR2 reads ANQGSEA. V was trimmed by 4 bases and J by 1 base, leaving 13 bases between them. The CDR3 loop reads CSVGGASGNYGYTF. DNA for the CDR3: TGCAGCGTTGGAGGGGCTAGCGGTAACTATGGCTACACCTTC.